Listed below are T cell receptor beta chains from one sample, sequenced in a study of Graves' ophthalmopathy and Graves' hyperthyroidism. Via MiXCR, TCRdb re-called the multiplex PCR reads, giving one row per CDR3 protein. The data hold 600,000 to 700,000 distinct CDR3 sequences, with just over 40% observed a single time. Material: peripheral blood. Receptors were obtained from an adult man with Graves' ophthalmopathy. Both conserved end residues are part of each CDR3. Fields, in order: CDR3 DNA, CDR3 protein, V gene, clone size, J gene, D gene. D genes are given only for firm matches. Size values are once, few and many counts, or a class for expanded clones, and some rows have none.

cdr3_nt: TGTGCCAGCTCAAAGAGACAGGAGAACACCGGGGAGCTGTTTTTT
cdr3_aa: CASSKRQENTGELFF
v_call: TRBV7-2
clone_size: few
j_call: TRBJ2-2
d_call: -

cdr3_nt: TGTGCCAGCCGCTGGGTGGGACAGCCCCAGCATTTT
cdr3_aa: CASRWVGQPQHF
v_call: TRBV2
clone_size: -
j_call: TRBJ1-5
d_call: -

cdr3_nt: TGTGCCAGTAGTCCGCGACAGGGATGGGCCGAGCAGTACTTC
cdr3_aa: CASSPRQGWAEQYF
v_call: TRBV19
clone_size: many
j_call: TRBJ2-7
d_call: TRBD1

cdr3_nt: TGTGCCAGCAGTCCCAGCCGGGACAGGGGCACAGATACGCAGTATTTT
cdr3_aa: CASSPSRDRGTDTQYF
v_call: TRBV2
clone_size: -
j_call: TRBJ2-3
d_call: TRBD1

cdr3_nt: TGTGCCAGCAGCTTCCAGGGAGGGACTAATGAAAAACTGTTTTTT
cdr3_aa: CASSFQGGTNEKLFF
v_call: TRBV5-8
clone_size: -
j_call: TRBJ1-4
d_call: -

cdr3_nt: TGTGCCAGCAGCTCGGGTTCCGGGGAGCTGTTTTTT
cdr3_aa: CASSSGSGELFF
v_call: TRBV7-9
clone_size: many
j_call: TRBJ2-2
d_call: -

cdr3_nt: TGTGCCAGCAGTTATCGCCAGACCCAGTACTTC
cdr3_aa: CASSYRQTQYF
v_call: TRBV12-3/TRBV12-4
clone_size: many
j_call: TRBJ2-5
d_call: -

cdr3_nt: TGCAGCTTAGCCGCGGGGCACTATGGCTACACCTTC
cdr3_aa: CSLAAGHYGYTF
v_call: TRBV29-1
clone_size: -
j_call: TRBJ1-2
d_call: -

cdr3_nt: TGTGCCAGCACCACTGACAGGCCCTGGTCGGCTTTCTTT
cdr3_aa: CASTTDRPWSAFF
v_call: TRBV6-1
clone_size: once
j_call: TRBJ1-1
d_call: -

cdr3_nt: TGTGCCAGCAGCTTGAAGGCCAGGGGGGTGGGATCCTACGAGCAGTACTTC
cdr3_aa: CASSLKARGVGSYEQYF
v_call: TRBV5-4
clone_size: -
j_call: TRBJ2-7
d_call: -

cdr3_nt: TGTGCCAGTAGTAAGGTGGGCTACGAGCAGTACTTC
cdr3_aa: CASSKVGYEQYF
v_call: TRBV19
clone_size: -
j_call: TRBJ2-7
d_call: -

cdr3_nt: TGCAGCGTTGAGCTGGGGAGGACTGAAGCTTTCTTT
cdr3_aa: CSVELGRTEAFF
v_call: TRBV29-1
clone_size: many
j_call: TRBJ1-1
d_call: -

cdr3_nt: TGCGCCAGCAGGGTGGCGTCCTCTGGAAACACCATATATTTT
cdr3_aa: CASRVASSGNTIYF
v_call: TRBV10-2
clone_size: many
j_call: TRBJ1-3
d_call: -

cdr3_nt: TGTGCCAGCAGCGTAGGGTACGAGGGGGCGCAGTACTTC
cdr3_aa: CASSVGYEGAQYF
v_call: TRBV9
clone_size: -
j_call: TRBJ2-7
d_call: TRBD1

cdr3_nt: TGTGCCAGCAGCTTAAATCCAGGGTGGAACACTGAAGCTTTCTTT
cdr3_aa: CASSLNPGWNTEAFF
v_call: TRBV13
clone_size: -
j_call: TRBJ1-1
d_call: -

cdr3_nt: TGTGCCAGCAGTCGTACCGGGACAGGGGGCAATCAGCCCCAGCATTTT
cdr3_aa: CASSRTGTGGNQPQHF
v_call: TRBV6-5
clone_size: many
j_call: TRBJ1-5
d_call: TRBD1

cdr3_nt: TGTGCCAGCATGCAGGGCGGCAGGCGGTACGAGCAGTACTTC
cdr3_aa: CASMQGGRRYEQYF
v_call: TRBV12-3/TRBV12-4
clone_size: many
j_call: TRBJ2-7
d_call: -

cdr3_nt: TGTGCCACCAGTGTATGGGGAGACTATGGCTACACCTTC
cdr3_aa: CATSVWGDYGYTF
v_call: TRBV15
clone_size: -
j_call: TRBJ1-2
d_call: -

cdr3_nt: TGCAGTGCTAGAACCATCTCTGGGGCCAACGTCCTGACTTTC
cdr3_aa: CSARTISGANVLTF
v_call: TRBV20-1
clone_size: many
j_call: TRBJ2-6
d_call: -

cdr3_nt: TGCAGCGGTAGACGAACTGAAGCTTTCTTT
cdr3_aa: CSGRRTEAFF
v_call: TRBV29-1
clone_size: -
j_call: TRBJ1-1
d_call: -

cdr3_nt: TGCGCCAGCAGTGGGGGACTCTACGAGCAGTACTTC
cdr3_aa: CASSGGLYEQYF
v_call: TRBV10-2
clone_size: many
j_call: TRBJ2-7
d_call: -

cdr3_nt: TGTGCCAGCAGTTTTGGGGGCTCCCTCTCTGGAAACACCATATATTTT
cdr3_aa: CASSFGGSLSGNTIYF
v_call: TRBV12-3/TRBV12-4
clone_size: few
j_call: TRBJ1-3
d_call: -

cdr3_nt: TGTGCCAGCAGCGAGGGGACTAGCGGTATCCTCACAGATACGCAGTATTTT
cdr3_aa: CASSEGTSGILTDTQYF
v_call: TRBV7-2
clone_size: -
j_call: TRBJ2-3
d_call: TRBD2

cdr3_nt: TGTGCCAGCAGCGCAAGGGGGGGGGACACCGGGGAGCTGTTTTTT
cdr3_aa: CASSARGGDTGELFF
v_call: TRBV7-2
clone_size: -
j_call: TRBJ2-2
d_call: -